Below, 8 T cell receptor beta chains from the same sample are listed, as sequenced in a study of response to subunit inactivated influenza vaccine. In TCRdb, the RT-PCR reads were re-called with MiXCR into one record per CDR3 protein. The sample contains more than 700,000 distinct CDR3 sequences, over 20% of which appear only once. The specimen comprised PBMCs from blood, sampled more than 4 days after vaccination. Every receptor here comes from a man aged 45-60 years who received an inactivated influenza vaccine.

This clonotype occurred a few times. The chain couples TRBV6-5 to TRBJ2-3; possibly TRBD1 or TRBD2 for D (5 bases each). From germline, CDR1 is MNHEY and CDR2 SVGAGI. Trimming shortened V by 0 bases and J by 4 bases, and 14 bases separated the two germline ends. The length of the CDR3 is 16 residues. The CDR3 coding sequence is TGTGCCAGCAGTTACTCGAGGACACTCGGGGCAGATACGCAGTATTTT. It encodes CASSYSRTLGADTQYF.

Of note for this clonotype: Germline and junction disagree at one end, which may indicate a read error. The chain uses TRBV5-1 and TRBJ2-7; 7 nucleotides agree with TRBD1. The germline V gene encodes CDR1 SGHRS and CDR2 YFSETQ. The CDR3 spans 14 residues. CDR3 amino acids: CASNLGDSPYEQYF. Here the CDR3 DNA reads TGCGCCAGCAACTTGGGGGACAGCCCCTACGAGCAGTACTTC.

This clonotype was picked up a small number of times. This chain connects TRBV7-9 to TRBJ2-2; D unclear. Germline CDR1 SEHNR, CDR2 FQNEAQ (reference sequence). V lost 3 bases to trimming and J lost 0 bases, with 8 bases between them. The CDR3 is 15 residues long. CDR3 bases: TGTGCCAGCAGCTTTGGTGGGCCGAACACCGGGGAGCTGTTTTTT. Its protein product is CASSFGGPNTGELFF.

There are a few counts of this clonotype. The rearrangement links TRBV12-3 or TRBV12-4 to TRBJ2-7; TRBD2 matches at 10 bases. The junction had 10 bases not matched to a gene; V was cut back by 5 bases and J by 0 bases. The CDR3 spans 17 residues. The DNA for the CDR3 is TGTGCCAGCAGTAGTTTCAAATGGACTAGCGGCTCCTACGAGCAGTACTTC. Translated, it gives CASSSFKWTSGSYEQYF.

This chain links TRBV27 with TRBJ2-3; 8 nucleotides agree with TRBD1. Trimming took 2 bases from V and 6 from J; bases not matched to a gene: 7. Germline values: CDR1 MNHEY, CDR2 SMNVEV (reference sequence). The CDR3 is 15 amino acids. The CDR3 coding sequence is TGTGCCAGCAGTTTAGGCGGGACAGGCTTTGATACGCAGTATTTT. Its protein product is CASSLGGTGFDTQYF.

This clonotype was seen more than once but under ten times. The CDR3 reads CASSRGVVETQYF. In DNA, the CDR3 is TGTGCCAGCAGCCGGGGGGTAGTTGAGACCCAGTACTTC. The V call is TRBV7-2, the J call TRBJ2-5; 7 nucleotides line up with TRBD2. Germline CDR1 reads SGHTA; CDR2 reads FQGNSA. The CDR3 loop spans 13 amino acids. V shed 5 bases and J 5 bases; nucleotides not matched to a gene: 5.

This chain uses TRBV6-2 or TRBV6-3 with TRBJ2-1, with D uncertain. Trimming removed 4 bases at V and 9 bases at J, with 7 bases between. The length of the CDR3 is 11 residues. Germline assignment: CDR1 MNHEY and CDR2 SVGEGT. The CDR3 nucleotides are TGTGCCAGCAGTTCGTATTTTGAGCAGTTCTTC. Translated: CASSSYFEQFF.

The table lists this clonotype with a few counts. This chain links TRBV9 with TRBJ2-1, with TRBD2 as a possible D gene (6 bases). The ends were cut back, 5 bases at V and 6 bases at J, with 18 bases in the middle. The CDR3 has 15 residues. The germline CDR1 and CDR2 sequences are SGDLS and YYNGEE. CDR3 residues: CASSPLALVGNEQFF. In nucleotides, the CDR3 is TGTGCCAGCAGTCCACTAGCACTTGTGGGCAATGAGCAGTTCTTC.